The 15 T cell receptor beta chains presented below share a single source sample, sequenced in a study of neurological immune-mediated disorders. TCRdb itself ran the 5' RACE reads through MiXCR, one entry per CDR3 protein. Of around 53,000 distinct CDR3 sequences listed, about 4.2% are singletons. The sample comprised PBMCs. These receptors all stem from a man in his fifties or sixties with multiple sclerosis.

As concerns this clonotype: This may be a read error: a much more frequent sequence differs by one nucleotide. The V gene is TRBV2, the J gene TRBJ1-2, with D uncertain. The V gene's germline CDR1 is SNHLY and CDR2 FYNNEI. There are 10 residues in the CDR3. The CDR3, as DNA: TGTGCCAGAAGCTACCTTACCTTAACTTTC. Translated, it gives CARSYLTLTF.

At least ten counts were recorded for this clonotype. This sequence joins TRBV5-1 and TRBJ2-5; D gene unclear. The V end was cut by 0 bases, the J end by 4 bases, with 13 bases between. The CDR3 is 15 residues long. Germline CDR1 and CDR2: SGHRS and YFSETQ. The CDR3 DNA follows: TGCGCCAGCAGCTTGGTCGGCAGTTGGGGAGAGACCCAGTACTTC. Its protein product is CASSLVGSWGETQYF.

At least ten counts were recorded for this clonotype. The chain combines TRBV9 with TRBJ2-5; 11 bases map to TRBD2. The J segment lost 2 bases and the V segment lost 3 bases, leaving 12 bases of the junction unmatched. CDR1 and CDR2 from the germline V gene are SGDLS and YYNGEE. This CDR3 region has 18 residues. CDR3: CASSATSRGLAVQETQYF. CDR3 in DNA: TGTGCCAGCAGCGCCACGAGTAGGGGACTAGCGGTACAAGAGACCCAGTACTTC.

This clonotype was seen repeatedly, ten times or more. This sequence joins TRBV7-8 and TRBJ2-3; D uncertain. This CDR3 spans 15 amino acids. Germline CDR1 reads SGHVS; CDR2 reads FQNEAQ. Trimming left V 0 bases short and J 1 base short, with 8 bases between. The CDR3 loop reads CASSLALPGTDTQYF. The CDR3 region has the DNA TGTGCCAGCAGCTTAGCGCTGCCGGGCACAGATACGCAGTATTTT. The variable domain in full, with the rest retrieved from reference TRBV7-8 and TRBJ2-3, is GAGVSQSPRYKVAKRGQDVALRCDPISGHVSLFWYQQALGQGPEFLTYFQNEAQLDKSGLPSDRFFAERPEGSVSTLKIQRTQQEDSAVYLCASSLALPGTDTQYFGPGTRLTVL.

DNA for the CDR3: TGCGCCAGCAGCCATTCGGCAGGTACCTCCTACGAGCAGTACTTC. As protein: CASSHSAGTSYEQYF. The chain recombines TRBV4-1 with TRBJ2-7; D gene ambiguous. Germline V CDR1 and CDR2: MGHRA, YSYEKL. The CDR3 loop spans 15 amino acids. Trimming cost V 3 bases and J 0 bases, with 12 bases left between them.

At least ten counts were recorded for this clonotype. This chain uses TRBV20-1 with TRBJ2-3; the D is unclear. Germline loops: CDR1 DFQATT, CDR2 SNEGSKA (reference sequence). The V gene lost 2 bases and the J gene lost 4 bases, with 19 bases spanning the gap. This CDR3 is 16 amino acids long. CDR3 in amino acids: CSARPLLSLNADTQYF. In DNA, the CDR3 is TGCAGTGCTAGACCCCTTCTATCCCTTAACGCAGATACGCAGTATTTT.

This clonotype was found once. The chain joins TRBV7-8 to TRBJ1-5; TRBD1 aligns across 7 bases. Trimming cost V 5 bases and J 2 bases; bases outside gene matches: 6. CDR1 is SGHVS and CDR2 is FQNEAQ in the germline V gene. CDR3 size: 15 residues. CDR3 region: CASSPTGSGNQPQHF. CDR3 nucleotides: TGTGCCAGCAGCCCGACAGGGTCCGGCAATCAGCCCCAGCATTTT.

This clonotype was observed at least ten times. This chain uses TRBV5-1 with TRBJ1-5; 7 bases agree with TRBD1. The J segment lost 5 bases and the V segment lost 4 bases, leaving 6 bases of the junction unmatched. The CDR3 contains 14 residues. Germline-derived CDR1 and CDR2 are SGHRS and YFSETQ. CDR3 coding DNA: TGCGCCAGCAGCCCAAGACAGGGCGATCAGCCCCAGCATTTT. Protein: CASSPRQGDQPQHF.

This clonotype was picked up many times. This chain joins TRBV5-1 and TRBJ2-6, with D possibly TRBD2 on 5 matching bases. The CDR3 has 15 residues. Germline CDR1 SGHRS, CDR2 YFSETQ. V dropped 5 bases and J dropped 0 bases, with 9 bases sitting between them. The CDR3 bases are TGCGCCAGCAGTACCGGGATCTCTGGGGCCAACGTCCTGACTTTC. It is translated as CASSTGISGANVLTF.

The chain recombines TRBV7-8 with TRBJ2-7, with a weak D call TRBD2 (5 bases). The CDR3 consists of 14 residues. V lost 1 base, J lost 3 bases, and 10 bases lay in between. Germline values: CDR1 SGHVS, CDR2 FQNEAQ. CDR3 sequence reads: CASSLGVAGYEQYF. CDR3 DNA sequence: TGTGCCAGCAGCTTAGGGGTTGCGGGCTACGAGCAGTACTTC.

This chain connects TRBV5-1 to TRBJ2-2; perhaps TRBD2 as D (5 bases). The germline CDR1 and CDR2 sequences are SGHRS and YFSETQ. The CDR3 extends over 15 amino acids. Trimming took off 0 bases at V and 2 bases at J, with 8 bases between the two ends. The CDR3 nucleotides are TGCGCCAGCAGCTTGGGACTAACCAACACCGGGGAGCTGTTTTTT. Translation gives CASSLGLTNTGELFF.

This clonotype has at least ten counts. The chain uses TRBV4-1 and TRBJ1-1; 8 bases map to TRBD1. The CDR3 has 15 amino acids. Germline CDR1 reads MGHRA; CDR2 reads YSYEKL. With 3 bases clipped from V and 6 bases from J, the junction kept 9 bases outside the gene matches. CDR3 sequence reads: CASSQRTGTSAEAFF. CDR3 DNA: TGCGCCAGCAGCCAGAGGACAGGGACGAGTGCTGAAGCTTTCTTT.

In its sample, this clonotype was seen many times. The chain uses TRBV7-2 and TRBJ2-7; 9 bases align to TRBD1. The germline V gene has CDR1 SGHTA and CDR2 FQGNSA. V was clipped by 7 bases and J by 3 bases; unmatched bases: 7. The CDR3 has 14 residues. CDR3 bases: TGTGCCAGCAATCAACAGGGGGCGCGCTACGAGCAGTACTTC. Translated, it gives CASNQQGARYEQYF.

This clonotype was counted at least ten times. The chain has TRBV7-8 and TRBJ2-5; D is possibly TRBD1 (7 bases). The CDR3 has 17 residues. Germline V CDR1 and CDR2: SGHVS, FQNEAQ. V was clipped by 3 bases and J by 4 bases, with 21 bases between them. This chain's CDR3 is CASSFGGVSGGRETQYF. DNA of the CDR3: TGTGCCAGCAGCTTTGGGGGCGTCTCAGGGGGGCGAGAGACCCAGTACTTC.

This clonotype has at least ten counts. This chain uses TRBV28 with TRBJ2-7, with 12 bases identical to TRBD1. The CDR3 length is 16 residues. V shed 6 bases and J 6 bases; nucleotides not matched to a gene: 12. The germline gives CDR1 MDHEN, CDR2 SYDVKM. In DNA, the CDR3 is TGTGCCAGCAGGACACCCTCCGGGACAGGGGGCTCCGAGCAGTACTTC. As protein: CASRTPSGTGGSEQYF.